Listed below are T cell receptor beta chains from one sample, sequenced in a study of shared clonotypes between healthy human individuals. Profiling relied on immunoSEQ multiplex PCR, and the TCRdb table lists in-frame clones only, not all of them. Of 1.5 million to 2.5 million clones listed, approximately 94% were seen once; the top ten hold 0.95% to 1.5%. The specimen sequenced was naive CD8+ T cells sorted from blood. The receptors come from a man between 18 and 29 years old in good health. CDR3s include the opening cysteine and the closing phenylalanine or tryptophan. The order of the fields is V gene, clone size, CDR3 protein. The size field is filled for only some rows; it gives once, few, many or a size class.

>TRBV5-6|once
CASSLDMDEKLFF
>TRBV20-1|-
CSARSTGELFF
>TRBV5-1|-
CASGGEFYEQYF
>TRBV5-1|once
CASSPGASSYNEQFF
>TRBV11-2|once
CASSLGGLAGYNEQFF
>TRBV7-9|-
CASSLANAPWEQYF
>TRBV10-1|-
CASSDSGGDTQYF
>TRBV7-9|-
CASSPPTSGVYEQYF
>TRBV30|-
CAWSTLGGTNEQFF
>TRBV29-1|once
CSVRPPGQEHTGELFF
>TRBV10-2|-
CATEGEGFMETQYF
>TRBV11-2|once
CASSYIGGTRTLEQYF
>TRBV7-6|-
CASSFEPGGNSSGNTIYF